This entry is about one T cell receptor beta chain. Its antigen is unknown. The data belong to a study of cytomegalovirus exposure and HLA in healthy donors. Whole-study findings and limits: Later, an analysis found that common viral pathogens appeared to be linked with several of the most significant clusters.

Primers included in the PCR were 60 Vbeta and 13 Jbeta primers. Produced via immunoSEQ multiplex PCR; TCRdb's table is partial and in-frame only. The ten top clones account for approximately 3%, within a sample of 35,000 to 50,000 clones. Sequenced: PBMCs. The TCR was taken from a woman aged 30 to 39 in good health and CMV-seropositive.

Written as DNA, the CDR3 is TGTGCCAGCGGAGTGAACACTGAAGCTTTCTTT. Protein: CASGVNTEAFF. The J gene is TRBJ1-1, the V gene TRBV6-1; D unclear. The V gene's germline CDR1 is MNHNS and CDR2 SASEGT. The CDR3 totals 11 residues. Trimming left V 8 bases short and J 0 bases short, with 4 bases between.